Listed below are T cell receptor beta chains from one sample, sequenced in a study of T-cell reconstitution after alpha-beta-depleted transplantation in children. TCRdb fed the PCR reads into MiXCR, producing one record per CDR3 protein. Among approximately 500,000 distinct CDR3 sequences listed, 27% were seen once. The sequencing here drew on PBMCs, taken before TCRalphabeta/CD19-depleted stem cell transplant. These receptors all come from a boy under two years old with Wiskott-Aldrich syndrome, due to receive a stem cell transplant. Both conserved end residues are part of each CDR3. The order of the fields is V gene, clone size, D gene, CDR3 length, J gene, CDR3 protein, CDR3 DNA. D genes are given only for firm matches. Where a row states a size, it is once, few, many or the class of an expanded clone; other rows omit it.

v_call: TRBV28; clone_size: -; d_call: -; cdr3_length: 14; j_call: TRBJ1-1; cdr3_aa: CARQALTENTEAFF; cdr3_nt: TGTGCCAGGCAGGCGCTGACAGAGAACACTGAAGCTTTCTTT
v_call: TRBV29-1; clone_size: -; d_call: TRBD1; cdr3_length: 15; j_call: TRBJ1-1; cdr3_aa: CSVGAGGSRDTEAFF; cdr3_nt: TGCAGCGTTGGCGCAGGGGGCTCCCGGGACACTGAAGCTTTCTTT
v_call: TRBV5-1; clone_size: once; d_call: TRBD1; cdr3_length: 15; j_call: TRBJ2-2; cdr3_aa: CASSHQGAPAGELFF; cdr3_nt: TGCGCCAGCAGCCACCAGGGGGCGCCCGCCGGGGAGCTGTTTTTT
v_call: TRBV7-6; clone_size: few; d_call: -; cdr3_length: 17; j_call: TRBJ2-3; cdr3_aa: CASSLGARVFSTDTQYF; cdr3_nt: TGTGCCAGCAGCTTAGGAGCCAGGGTCTTTAGCACAGATACGCAGTATTTT
v_call: TRBV20-1; clone_size: -; d_call: -; cdr3_length: 14; j_call: TRBJ2-3; cdr3_aa: CSAAQGTYTDTQYF; cdr3_nt: TGCAGTGCAGCACAGGGAACTTACACAGATACGCAGTATTTT
v_call: TRBV10-3; clone_size: -; d_call: -; cdr3_length: 10; j_call: TRBJ2-3; cdr3_aa: CATGLNTQYF; cdr3_nt: TGTGCCACCGGACTCAATACGCAGTATTTT
v_call: TRBV5-1; clone_size: few; d_call: -; cdr3_length: 14; j_call: TRBJ1-2; cdr3_aa: CASSLWTGQYGYTF; cdr3_nt: TGCGCCAGCAGCTTGTGGACGGGGCAGTATGGCTACACCTTC
v_call: TRBV20-1; clone_size: few; d_call: -; cdr3_length: 12; j_call: TRBJ2-3; cdr3_aa: CSARVGGDTQYF; cdr3_nt: TGCAGTGCTAGAGTAGGTGGAGATACGCAGTATTTT
v_call: TRBV5-1; clone_size: -; d_call: TRBD1; cdr3_length: 14; j_call: TRBJ1-1; cdr3_aa: CASRKQGAAREAFF; cdr3_nt: TGCGCCAGCAGGAAACAGGGGGCGGCCCGGGAAGCTTTCTTT
v_call: TRBV15; clone_size: few; d_call: -; cdr3_length: 14; j_call: TRBJ2-5; cdr3_aa: CATSGYTFQETQYF; cdr3_nt: TGTGCCACCAGCGGCTACACGTTCCAAGAGACCCAGTACTTC
v_call: TRBV5-1; clone_size: many; d_call: -; cdr3_length: 14; j_call: TRBJ2-5; cdr3_aa: CASSFGTSQETQYF; cdr3_nt: TGCGCCAGCAGCTTTGGGACTTCCCAAGAGACCCAGTACTTC
v_call: TRBV7-3; clone_size: -; d_call: TRBD2; cdr3_length: 14; j_call: TRBJ2-7; cdr3_aa: CASSLTSGSGEQYF; cdr3_nt: TGTGCCAGCAGCCTTACTAGCGGGAGCGGGGAGCAGTACTTC
v_call: TRBV27; clone_size: -; d_call: -; cdr3_length: 15; j_call: TRBJ2-4; cdr3_aa: CASSLRSTPRGIQYF; cdr3_nt: TGTGCCAGCAGTTTAAGGTCGACACCTCGTGGCATTCAGTACTTC
v_call: TRBV5-6; clone_size: once; d_call: -; cdr3_length: 14; j_call: TRBJ2-1; cdr3_aa: CASVQGSSYNEQFF; cdr3_nt: TGTGCCAGCGTACAGGGTAGCTCCTACAATGAGCAGTTCTTC
v_call: TRBV10-2; clone_size: few; d_call: -; cdr3_length: 12; j_call: TRBJ2-7; cdr3_aa: CASSESRPEQYF; cdr3_nt: TGCGCCAGCAGTGAGTCGAGGCCCGAGCAGTACTTC
v_call: TRBV5-1; clone_size: few; d_call: -; cdr3_length: 13; j_call: TRBJ2-7; cdr3_aa: CASSLGFSYEQYF; cdr3_nt: TGTGCCAGCAGCCTGGGATTTTCCTACGAGCAGTACTTC
v_call: TRBV5-1; clone_size: few; d_call: -; cdr3_length: 13; j_call: TRBJ2-1; cdr3_aa: CATRQDLYNEQFF; cdr3_nt: TGCGCCACCCGACAGGACCTCTACAATGAGCAGTTCTTC
v_call: TRBV7-9; clone_size: few; d_call: -; cdr3_length: 15; j_call: TRBJ1-1; cdr3_aa: CASIDSGWRNTEAFF; cdr3_nt: TGTGCCAGCATCGATTCGGGGTGGCGGAACACTGAAGCTTTCTTT
v_call: TRBV5-1; clone_size: few; d_call: TRBD2; cdr3_length: 19; j_call: TRBJ2-1; cdr3_aa: CASSLGVVLAGVHYNEQFF; cdr3_nt: TGCGCCAGCAGCTTGGGGGTGGTACTGGCGGGAGTACACTACAATGAGCAGTTCTTC
v_call: TRBV5-1; clone_size: few; d_call: TRBD2; cdr3_length: 14; j_call: TRBJ2-3; cdr3_aa: CASSLYGRADTQYF; cdr3_nt: TGCGCCAGCAGCTTGTACGGGAGGGCAGATACGCAGTATTTT
v_call: TRBV2; clone_size: few; d_call: -; cdr3_length: 14; j_call: TRBJ1-4; cdr3_aa: CASSGLSNNEKLFF; cdr3_nt: TGTGCCAGCAGTGGACTGTCCAACAATGAAAAACTGTTTTTT
v_call: TRBV5-1; clone_size: -; d_call: -; cdr3_length: 15; j_call: TRBJ2-6; cdr3_aa: CASTREVSGANVLTF; cdr3_nt: TGCGCCAGTACGCGCGAGGTCTCTGGGGCCAACGTCCTGACTTTC
v_call: TRBV20-1; clone_size: few; d_call: -; cdr3_length: 14; j_call: TRBJ2-2; cdr3_aa: CSARRSLNTGELFF; cdr3_nt: TGCAGTGCTAGAAGGTCACTAAACACCGGGGAGCTGTTTTTT
v_call: TRBV2; clone_size: few; d_call: -; cdr3_length: 13; j_call: TRBJ2-1; cdr3_aa: CASSEAERTAQFF; cdr3_nt: TGTGCCAGCAGTGAGGCGGAGAGGACGGCGCAGTTCTTC
v_call: TRBV12-3/TRBV12-4; clone_size: few; d_call: TRBD2; cdr3_length: 15; j_call: TRBJ2-1; cdr3_aa: CASSSTGTIYNEQFF; cdr3_nt: TGTGCCAGCAGTTCTACCGGGACTATCTACAATGAGCAGTTCTTC
v_call: TRBV9; clone_size: -; d_call: -; cdr3_length: 16; j_call: TRBJ2-1; cdr3_aa: CASSRTGRSSYNEQFF; cdr3_nt: TGTGCCAGCAGCCGGACTGGTCGGAGCTCCTACAATGAGCAGTTCTTC
v_call: TRBV29-1; clone_size: few; d_call: -; cdr3_length: 15; j_call: TRBJ2-2; cdr3_aa: CSVRTTVANTGELFF; cdr3_nt: TGCAGCGTTAGGACGACCGTCGCGAACACCGGGGAGCTGTTTTTT
v_call: TRBV25-1; clone_size: -; d_call: TRBD1; cdr3_length: 15; j_call: TRBJ2-2; cdr3_aa: CASSGRTGPTGELFF; cdr3_nt: TGTGCCAGCAGTGGAAGGACAGGGCCCACCGGGGAGCTGTTTTTT
v_call: TRBV12-3/TRBV12-4; clone_size: few; d_call: -; cdr3_length: 14; j_call: TRBJ2-7; cdr3_aa: CASSYSPRGYEQYF; cdr3_nt: TGTGCCAGCAGTTACTCCCCTCGTGGCTACGAGCAGTACTTC
v_call: TRBV12-3/TRBV12-4; clone_size: -; d_call: -; cdr3_length: 14; j_call: TRBJ2-3; cdr3_aa: CASSTALEMDTQYF; cdr3_nt: TGTGCCAGCAGTACCGCACTAGAGATGGATACGCAGTATTTT
v_call: TRBV24-1; clone_size: few; d_call: -; cdr3_length: 13; j_call: TRBJ2-3; cdr3_aa: CATSASHGDTQYF; cdr3_nt: TGTGCCACCAGTGCCAGCCACGGAGATACGCAGTATTTT
v_call: TRBV5-1; clone_size: -; d_call: TRBD2; cdr3_length: 17; j_call: TRBJ2-3; cdr3_aa: CASSLQTSGRAWDTQYF; cdr3_nt: TGCGCCAGCAGCTTGCAGACTAGCGGGAGGGCCTGGGATACGCAGTATTTT
v_call: TRBV12-3/TRBV12-4; clone_size: -; d_call: TRBD1; cdr3_length: 14; j_call: TRBJ1-2; cdr3_aa: CASSLDRELLGYTF; cdr3_nt: TGTGCCAGCAGCCTGGACAGGGAGCTTCTCGGCTACACCTTC
v_call: TRBV12-3/TRBV12-4; clone_size: -; d_call: TRBD2; cdr3_length: 14; j_call: TRBJ2-1; cdr3_aa: CASRLAGGSYEQFF; cdr3_nt: TGTGCCAGCAGGCTAGCGGGAGGGTCCTATGAGCAGTTCTTC
v_call: TRBV7-2; clone_size: few; d_call: TRBD2; cdr3_length: 15; j_call: TRBJ2-3; cdr3_aa: CASSTRLAGADTQYF; cdr3_nt: TGTGCCAGCAGCACCAGACTAGCGGGAGCAGATACGCAGTATTTT
v_call: TRBV10-3; clone_size: few; d_call: TRBD1; cdr3_length: 19; j_call: TRBJ1-2; cdr3_aa: CAISDLGGQGIKKVYGYTF; cdr3_nt: TGTGCCATCAGTGACCTCGGGGGACAGGGCATTAAGAAGGTCTATGGCTACACCTTC
v_call: TRBV11-2; clone_size: -; d_call: -; cdr3_length: 14; j_call: TRBJ1-1; cdr3_aa: CASSLAAGATEAFF; cdr3_nt: TGTGCCAGCAGCTTAGCAGCGGGCGCCACTGAAGCTTTCTTT
v_call: TRBV6-5; clone_size: few; d_call: -; cdr3_length: 15; j_call: TRBJ1-5; cdr3_aa: CASSYLPGANQPQHF; cdr3_nt: TGTGCCAGCAGTTACTTACCGGGGGCAAATCAGCCCCAGCATTTT
v_call: TRBV5-1; clone_size: -; d_call: TRBD1; cdr3_length: 15; j_call: TRBJ1-1; cdr3_aa: CASRSGQTMNTEAFF; cdr3_nt: TGCGCCAGCAGATCGGGACAGACAATGAACACTGAAGCTTTCTTT
v_call: TRBV18; clone_size: few; d_call: -; cdr3_length: 14; j_call: TRBJ2-7; cdr3_aa: CASSPPISGSEQYF; cdr3_nt: TGTGCCAGCTCACCACCGATCTCGGGGTCCGAGCAGTACTTC
v_call: TRBV20-1; clone_size: -; d_call: TRBD2; cdr3_length: 15; j_call: TRBJ2-3; cdr3_aa: CSSSGLAGSTDTQYF; cdr3_nt: TGCAGCTCATCGGGACTAGCGGGAAGCACAGATACGCAGTATTTT
v_call: TRBV5-1; clone_size: -; d_call: TRBD2; cdr3_length: 16; j_call: TRBJ2-2; cdr3_aa: CASSLGGTSITGELFF; cdr3_nt: TGCGCCAGCAGCTTGGGCGGGACTAGTATCACCGGGGAGCTGTTTTTT
v_call: TRBV5-1; clone_size: -; d_call: -; cdr3_length: 14; j_call: TRBJ2-5; cdr3_aa: CASSLVRLVETQYF; cdr3_nt: TGCGCCAGCAGCTTGGTGAGGCTAGTAGAGACCCAGTACTTC